These T cell receptor beta chains were read from a single sample in a study of T cell responses to AZD1222 COVID-19 vaccine. TCRdb's table, derived via immunoSEQ multiplex PCR, lists solely in-frame clones and lacks some. The data contain approximately 150,000 clones, 80% to 90% of them singletons. This specimen consisted of peripheral blood, obtained on day 0 of AZD1222 vaccination. Receptors were obtained from an adult in good health. CDR3s include the opening cysteine and the closing phenylalanine or tryptophan. D genes are given only for firm matches. The size field is filled for only some rows; it gives once, few, many or a size class.

d_gene	v_gene	j_gene	len	abundance	CDR3nt	CDR3aa
.	TRBV5-4	TRBJ2-3	16	.	TGTGCCAGCAGCTTGGCGTCGGGGGCTAGCACAGATACGCAGTATTTT	CASSLASGASTDTQYF
.	TRBV19	TRBJ2-2	16	.	TGTGCCAGTAGTATGAGGTCGGGGGTCCCCACCGGGGAGCTGTTTTTT	CASSMRSGVPTGELFF
TRBD2	TRBV2	TRBJ2-7	16	few	TGTGCCAGCAGTTCTGTCAGCGGGAGCCCCACCTACGAGCAGTACTTC	CASSSVSGSPTYEQYF
.	TRBV6-6	TRBJ2-7	13	once	TGTGCCAGCAGTTACGGGGGGTACTACGAGCAGTACTTC	CASSYGGYYEQYF
.	TRBV13	TRBJ2-5	13	.	TGTGCCAGCAGCCTAGCGAGACAAGAGACCCAGTACTTC	CASSLARQETQYF
.	TRBV7-9	TRBJ1-2	13	.	TGTGCCAGCAGCTTATGGACAAACTATGGCTACACCTTC	CASSLWTNYGYTF
.	TRBV14	TRBJ2-7	19	.	TGTGCCAGCAGTCGAGTTACCCGTTCTAGTGGGGGTTTTGCTTACGAGCAGTACTTC	CASSRVTRSSGGFAYEQYF
.	TRBV15	TRBJ2-7	14	.	TGTGCCACCAGCTATCGGGGCGTTTCCTACGAGCAGTACTTC	CATSYRGVSYEQYF
.	TRBV4-3	TRBJ1-2	13	.	TGCGCCAGCAGCCAAATGGAGGGCTATGGCTACACCTTC	CASSQMEGYGYTF
.	TRBV7-2	TRBJ2-1	18	.	TGTGCCAGCAGCTTAGTCGTGCTACGTCCCGCGTCCTACAATGAGCAGTTCTTC	CASSLVVLRPASYNEQFF
.	TRBV6-2/TRBV6-3	TRBJ2-7	15	.	TGTGCCAGCAGTTACAGCTGGGGGCGGGCCGACGAGCAGTACTTC	CASSYSWGRADEQYF
.	TRBV10-3	TRBJ1-1	14	.	TGTGCCATCAGTGAGGCAGGTATGAACACTGAAGCTTTCTTT	CAISEAGMNTEAFF
.	TRBV5-1	TRBJ2-1	13	.	TGCGCCAGCAGCTTGGCGAACGCCAATGAGCAGTTCTTC	CASSLANANEQFF
.	TRBV7-8	TRBJ1-5	21	.	TGTGCCAGCAGCTTAGTTAATCCGGGTCAGTTACGATACTGGGGCAATCAGCCCCAGCATTTT	CASSLVNPGQLRYWGNQPQHF
.	TRBV5-5	TRBJ2-7	18	.	TGTGCCAGCAGCACTATAGGCGGTACAGGGACCGTGTCCTACGAGCAGTACTTC	CASSTIGGTGTVSYEQYF
TRBD1	TRBV19	TRBJ2-7	13	.	TGTGCCAGTCGACAGGGGGCCTCCTACGAGCAGTACTTC	CASRQGASYEQYF
.	TRBV28	TRBJ2-7	11	.	TGTGCCAGCAGTTGGTCAGATGAGCAGTACTTC	CASSWSDEQYF
.	TRBV10-3	TRBJ1-2	14	.	TGTGCCATCACGAGGACACTTTTTAGTAGAGGCTACACCTTC	CAITRTLFSRGYTF
.	TRBV9	TRBJ2-7	14	.	TGTGCCAGCAGCGTAGGACACAGCTCCCTGGAGCAGTACTTC	CASSVGHSSLEQYF
.	TRBV5-6	TRBJ1-2	11	.	TGTGCCAGCAGCTTTGGGTATGGCTACACCTTC	CASSFGYGYTF